This TCR beta chain was recorded in a study of regulatory T cells in long-lasting Graves disease. A few counts support this clonotype. Its antigen is as yet unknown. The time point is: persistent/refractory GD, antithyroid drugs over 5 years with positive TRAb. PBMC-extracted RNA yielded the TCR library. The collection involved drawing about 8.2 milliliters of peripheral blood into EDTA tubes. Study-wide results and limits: Fewer public clonotypes were shared by new patients (under 1,000) than by persistent patients (2,741). The TCR repertoire of persistent Graves' patients was less diverse than that of newly diagnosed ones. Accuracy was possibly reduced by small sample size.

V dropped 4 bases and J dropped 4 bases, with 14 bases sitting between them. This CDR3 region has 14 residues. Germline V lookup: CDR1 SGHNT, CDR2 YYREEE (reference sequence). Libraries of TCR beta came from iRepertoire HTBI primers plus Arm-PCR of CDR3 regions. TCRdb re-analysed the multiplex PCR reads in MiXCR, keeping a single row per CDR3 protein. Of under 450,000 distinct CDR3 sequences detected, about a quarter appear once; the ten largest clones hold around 24%. The specimen comprised peripheral blood mononuclear cells (PBMCs), sampled when the disease was refractory, from a patient treated with antithyroid drugs. The chain links TRBV5-4 to TRBJ2-5; no definite D call. This TCR was recovered from a female donor with Graves disease. CDR3 protein: CASSVAAAAETQYF. The CDR3 DNA is TGTGCCAGCAGCGTTGCGGCGGCAGCAGAGACCCAGTACTTC.